Presented here are 19 T cell receptor beta chains from one specimen sequenced in a study of cytomegalovirus exposure and HLA in healthy donors (dated by TCRdb to between 2016 and 2019). The library was prepared using the immunoSEQ multiplex PCR assay. A mixture of 60 forward primers for TCR Vbeta segments and 13 reverse primers for TCR Jbeta segments was used in the multiplex PCR. Sourced from immuneACCESS, this table was stored by TCRdb with only in-frame sequences that have V and J called. A share of the clones is absent; for the studies checked, an unresolved V gene accounts for under half, and the remainder has no known explanation. The sample table lists about 210,000 clones, approximately 81% of them with a count of one. 2.9% of the sample is in the top ten clones. The sample comprised PBMCs. These receptors were taken from a man aged 25-45 years in good health and CMV-seronegative.

The chain employs TRBV10-1 and TRBJ1-2; 9 nucleotides match TRBD1. The CDR3 length is 14 residues. V gave up 6 bases and J gave up 6 bases; unmatched junction bases: 8. The germline V gene encodes CDR1 WNHNN and CDR2 SYGVQD (reference sequence). This CDR3 is CASRGDRVRNGYTF. The DNA of the CDR3 is TGCGCCAGCAGAGGGGACAGGGTGAGGAATGGCTACACCTTC.

This clone was counted between two and nine times. The V gene is TRBV20-1, the J gene TRBJ2-1; 7 bases map to TRBD1. This CDR3 is 11 amino acids long. The trim removed 6 bases at V and 7 bases at J, leaving 3 bases unmatched. The germline V gene encodes CDR1 DFQATT and CDR2 SNEGSKA (reference sequence). The CDR3 sequence is CSAQGVNEQFF. DNA for the CDR3: TGCAGTGCGCAGGGGGTAAATGAGCAGTTCTTC.

The genes are TRBV18 and TRBJ1-5, with 10 bases identical to TRBD1. The CDR3 is 15 residues long. V lost 2 bases to trimming and J lost 5 bases; unmatched junction nucleotides: 3. Per the germline V gene, CDR1 is KGHSH and CDR2 is LQKENI. CDR3 sequence (DNA): TGTGCCAGCTCACCAGACAGGGGGCCTTATCAGCCCCAGCATTTT. As protein: CASSPDRGPYQPQHF.

J is TRBJ2-7 and V is TRBV29-1, with TRBD2 matching 10 bases. There are 15 residues in the CDR3. The trim removed 7 bases at V and 2 bases at J, leaving 11 bases unmatched. Per the germline V gene, CDR1 is SQVTM and CDR2 is ANQGSEA. The CDR3, as DNA: TGCAGCGCCGCCCGTGGGAGCGGGGGGGCCTACGAGCAGTACTTC. It codes for CSAARGSGGAYEQYF.

This clone showed up just a few times. Additional DNA sequences in this sample encode the identical CDR3. The chain carries TRBV29-1 and TRBJ2-2, with 8 bases fitting TRBD1. There are 13 residues in the CDR3. V lost 6 bases and J lost 1; bases outside the gene matches: 1. Germline CDR1 and CDR2: SQVTM and ANQGSEA. The CDR3 spells CSVGQGNTGELFF. The DNA of the CDR3 is TGCAGCGTCGGACAGGGGAACACCGGGGAGCTGTTTTTT.

This clone was seen more than once but under ten times. V and J are TRBV5-6 and TRBJ2-3; 12 bases line up with TRBD2. The CDR3 sequence is 14 residues long. The germline gives CDR1 SGHDT, CDR2 YYEEEE. The V gene end was trimmed by 4 bases and the J gene end by 5 bases; junction bases not matched to a gene: 2. CDR3 bases: TGTGCCAGCAGCCGACTAGCGGGGGTAGATACGCAGTATTTT. Protein sequence: CASSRLAGVDTQYF.

This clone was observed a handful of times. The V gene is TRBV7-9, the J gene TRBJ1-2; a weak D match, TRBD1 (6 bases). The germline CDR1 and CDR2 sequences are SEHNR and FQNEAQ (reference sequence). The germline V and J ends were trimmed by 3 bases and 5 bases, with 19 bases remaining between them. The CDR3 loop spans 16 amino acids. CDR3 loop: CASSLGLVTGEYGYTF. The CDR3 nucleotides read TGTGCCAGCAGCTTGGGACTAGTGACAGGCGAGTATGGCTACACCTTC.

The chain's CDR3 is CASSREFGTEAFF. DNA for the CDR3: TGTGCCAGCAGCCGGGAGTTTGGGACTGAAGCTTTCTTT. The chain has TRBV2 and TRBJ1-1, with D uncertain. The CDR3 is 13 residues long. V lost 6 bases to trimming and J lost 5 bases, with 13 bases between them. Germline CDR1 reads SNHLY; CDR2 reads FYNNEI.

The chain recombines TRBV18 with TRBJ2-7, with 10 bases matching TRBD2. This CDR3 contains 16 residues. The junction had 10 bases not matched to a gene; V was cut back by 3 bases and J by 5 bases. CDR1 KGHSH and CDR2 LQKENI come from the germline V gene. In DNA form, the CDR3 reads TGTGCCAGCTCACCCCCCAGCGGGGGGGCTCGGGACGAGCAGTACTTC. It is translated as CASSPPSGGARDEQYF.

The V gene is TRBV2, the J gene TRBJ2-1; 11 bases match TRBD1. The length of the CDR3 is 12 residues. Trimming removed 7 bases from V and 9 bases from J; junction bases left unmatched: 2. Germline V gives CDR1 SNHLY, CDR2 FYNNEI. The CDR3 here is CASMGQGVEQFF. The CDR3 DNA reads as TGTGCCAGCATGGGACAGGGGGTTGAGCAGTTCTTC. The whole variable domain, remainder taken from reference TRBV2 and TRBJ2-1, is EPEVTQTPSHQVTQMGQEVILRCVPISNHLYFYWYRQILGQKVEFLVSFYNNEISEKSEIFDDQFSVERPDGSNFTLKIRSTKLEDSAMYFCASMGQGVEQFFGPGTRLTVL.

The chain joins TRBV12-5 to TRBJ2-5, with D possibly being TRBD1 (5 bases). Trimming removed 6 bases at V and 5 bases at J, with 13 bases between. Germline loops: CDR1 LGHNT, CDR2 FRNRAP. CDR3 length: 13 residues. The CDR3 DNA sequence: TGTGCTAGTGGGCCAGGGTCTCGGGAGACCCAGTACTTC. This sequence encodes CASGPGSRETQYF.

The chain couples TRBV6-1 to TRBJ1-2, with D possibly matching TRBD1 (5 bases). The germline gives CDR1 MNHNS, CDR2 SASEGT. V dropped 9 bases and J dropped 4 bases, with 9 bases sitting between them. This CDR3 has 11 amino acids. CDR3: CARVGGYGYTF. Written as DNA, the CDR3 is TGTGCCAGGGTCGGGGGCTATGGCTACACCTTC.

The gene calls are TRBV10-3 and TRBJ1-2; D not certain. Germline loops: CDR1 ENHRY, CDR2 SYGVKD. V was pared by 3 bases and J by 4 bases, with 15 bases between. The CDR3 has 15 residues. As DNA, the CDR3 is TGTGCCATCAGTGAAGCAGGCAGTATATTCTATGGCTACACCTTC. This encodes CAISEAGSIFYGYTF.

This rearrangement joins TRBV7-3 to TRBJ2-3, with 9 bases that match TRBD1. V lost 4 bases, J lost 12 bases, and 8 bases stayed unmatched. Germline V gene data show CDR1 as SGHTA and CDR2 as FQGTGA. This CDR3 contains 13 residues. The CDR3 DNA follows: TGTGCCAGCAGCTCTTACCGGGACAGGGCTCAGTATTTT. Protein: CASSSYRDRAQYF.

This chain links TRBV7-9 with TRBJ1-2; no clear D. V was shortened by 2 bases and J by 8 bases, with 21 bases between the two germline ends. Germline V gene lookup returns CDR1 SEHNR and CDR2 FQNEAQ (reference sequence). This CDR3 has 16 residues. In nucleotides, the CDR3 is TGTGCCAGCAGCTTAAGTTTTCCTCAGGAGGGCGACGGCTACACCTTC. This encodes CASSLSFPQEGDGYTF.

This chain uses TRBV15 with TRBJ2-1, with D perhaps matching TRBD2 (6 bases). The V and J ends lost 5 bases and 13 bases respectively, with 15 bases between them. Germline V gene data show CDR1 as LNHNV and CDR2 as YYDKDF (reference sequence). The CDR3 length is 12 residues. Here the CDR3 DNA reads TGTGCCACCAGCTCGGGGCGGGGACCCCAGTTCTTC. It specifies CATSSGRGPQFF.

The chain has TRBV4-3 and TRBJ2-3; TRBD2 matches 9 bases. Trimming at V came to 3 bases and at J to 0 bases, leaving 1 base not matched to a gene. There are 15 residues in the CDR3. Germline values: CDR1 LGHNA, CDR2 YSLEER. The CDR3 DNA reads as TGCGCCAGCAGCCAGCGGGGGGGAAGCACAGATACGCAGTATTTT. Translation: CASSQRGGSTDTQYF.

V usage is TRBV5-1 and J usage is TRBJ2-5, with TRBD1 identical over 9 bases. Germline values: CDR1 SGHRS, CDR2 YFSETQ. V dropped 4 bases and J dropped 11; count of bases not matched to a gene: 9. This CDR3 region has 13 residues. CDR3 sequence (DNA): TGCGCCAGCAGCAGTACAGGGGGCGCGGGGCAGTACTTC. Its translation is CASSSTGGAGQYF. Filled out from reference TRBV5-1 and TRBJ2-5, the complete variable domain reads KAGVTQTPRYLIKTRGQQVTLSCSPISGHRSVSWYQQTPGQGLQFLFEYFSETQRNKGNFPGRFSGRQFSNSRSEMNVSTLELGDSALYLCASSSTGGAGQYFGPGTRLLVL.

V and J are TRBV4-2 and TRBJ2-7; no clear D gene. Trimming took off 1 base at V and 1 base at J, with 8 bases between the two ends. This CDR3 region has 14 residues. Looked up from germline, CDR1 is LGHNA and CDR2 is YNFKEQ. Here the CDR3 reads CASSQVAGSYEQYF. CDR3 DNA: TGTGCCAGCAGCCAAGTCGCAGGTTCCTACGAGCAGTACTTC.